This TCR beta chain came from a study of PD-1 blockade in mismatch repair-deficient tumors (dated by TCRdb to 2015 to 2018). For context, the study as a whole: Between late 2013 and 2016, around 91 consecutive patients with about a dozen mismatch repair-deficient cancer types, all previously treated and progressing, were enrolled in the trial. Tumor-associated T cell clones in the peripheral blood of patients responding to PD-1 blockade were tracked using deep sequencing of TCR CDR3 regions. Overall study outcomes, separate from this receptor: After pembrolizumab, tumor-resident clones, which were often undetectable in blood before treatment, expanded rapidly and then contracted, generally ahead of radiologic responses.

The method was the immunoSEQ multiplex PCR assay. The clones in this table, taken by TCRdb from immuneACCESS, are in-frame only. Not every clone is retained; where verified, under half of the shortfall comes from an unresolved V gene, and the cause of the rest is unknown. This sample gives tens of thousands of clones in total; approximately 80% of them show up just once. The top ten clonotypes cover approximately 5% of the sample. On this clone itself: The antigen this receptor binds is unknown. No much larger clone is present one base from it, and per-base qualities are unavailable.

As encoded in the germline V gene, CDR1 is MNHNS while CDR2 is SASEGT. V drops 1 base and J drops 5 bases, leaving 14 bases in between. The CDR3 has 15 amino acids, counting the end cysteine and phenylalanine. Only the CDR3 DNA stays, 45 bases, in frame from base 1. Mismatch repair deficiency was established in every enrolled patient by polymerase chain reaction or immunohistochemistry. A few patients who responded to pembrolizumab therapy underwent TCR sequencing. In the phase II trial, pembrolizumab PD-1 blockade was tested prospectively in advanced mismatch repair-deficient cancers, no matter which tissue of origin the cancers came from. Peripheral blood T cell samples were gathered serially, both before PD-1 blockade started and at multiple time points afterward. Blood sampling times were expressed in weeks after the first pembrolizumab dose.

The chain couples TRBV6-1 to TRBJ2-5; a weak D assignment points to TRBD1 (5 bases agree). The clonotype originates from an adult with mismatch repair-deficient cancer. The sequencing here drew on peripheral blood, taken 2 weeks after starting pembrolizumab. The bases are TGTGCCAGCAGTGAAGGGGCAGGGTTTTTGGAGACCCAGTACTTC. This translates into CASSEGAGFLETQYF.